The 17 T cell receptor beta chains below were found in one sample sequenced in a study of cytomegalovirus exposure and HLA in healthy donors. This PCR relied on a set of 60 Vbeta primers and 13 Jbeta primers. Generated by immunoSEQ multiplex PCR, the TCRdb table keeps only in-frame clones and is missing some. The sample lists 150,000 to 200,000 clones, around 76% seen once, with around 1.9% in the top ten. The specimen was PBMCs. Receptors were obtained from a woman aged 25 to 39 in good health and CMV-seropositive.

The CDR3 loop is CATSRVQGGPYGYTF. In DNA, the CDR3 is TGTGCCACCAGCAGAGTACAGGGGGGACCTTATGGCTACACCTTC. The J gene is TRBJ1-2, the V gene TRBV15; 8 bases fit TRBD1. Germline CDR1 is LNHNV and CDR2 is YYDKDF (reference sequence). CDR3 size: 15 residues. After removal of 1 base from V and 5 bases from J, the junction contained 6 bases not matched to a gene.

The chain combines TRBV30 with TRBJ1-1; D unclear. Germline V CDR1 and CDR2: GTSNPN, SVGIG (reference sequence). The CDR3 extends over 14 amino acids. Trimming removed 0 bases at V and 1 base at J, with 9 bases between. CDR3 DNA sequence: TGTGCCTGGAGTGTAATACAGCAGAACACTGAAGCTTTCTTT. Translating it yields CAWSVIQQNTEAFF.

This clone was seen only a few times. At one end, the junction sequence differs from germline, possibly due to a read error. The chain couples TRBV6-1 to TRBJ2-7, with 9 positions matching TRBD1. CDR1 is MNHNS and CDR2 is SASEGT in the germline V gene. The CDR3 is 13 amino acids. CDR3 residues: CASSPTSTGGVNF. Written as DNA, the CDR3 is TGTGCCAGCAGTCCCACCTCCACAGGGGGCGTGAACTTC.

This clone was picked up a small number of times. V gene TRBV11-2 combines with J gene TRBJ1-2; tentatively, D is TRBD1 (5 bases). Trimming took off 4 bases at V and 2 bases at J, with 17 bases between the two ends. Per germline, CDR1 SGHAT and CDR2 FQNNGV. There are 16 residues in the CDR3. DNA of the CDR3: TGTGCCAGCAGCTCTAAGTGGGGCCAGGGCAACTATGGCTACACCTTC. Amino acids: CASSSKWGQGNYGYTF.

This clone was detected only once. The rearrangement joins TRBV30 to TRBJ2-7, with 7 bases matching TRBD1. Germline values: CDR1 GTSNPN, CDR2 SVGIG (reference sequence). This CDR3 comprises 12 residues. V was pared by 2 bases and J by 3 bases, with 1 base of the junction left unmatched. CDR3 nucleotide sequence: TGTGCCTGGAGTCGGGACAGCTACGAGCAGTACTTC. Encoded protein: CAWSRDSYEQYF.

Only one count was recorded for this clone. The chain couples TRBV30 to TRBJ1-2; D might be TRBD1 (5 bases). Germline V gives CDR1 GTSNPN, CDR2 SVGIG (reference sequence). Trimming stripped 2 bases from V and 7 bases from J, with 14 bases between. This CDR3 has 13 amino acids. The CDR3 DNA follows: TGTGCCTGGAGTTCCGGACGGGGGAGTGGCTACACCTTC. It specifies CAWSSGRGSGYTF.

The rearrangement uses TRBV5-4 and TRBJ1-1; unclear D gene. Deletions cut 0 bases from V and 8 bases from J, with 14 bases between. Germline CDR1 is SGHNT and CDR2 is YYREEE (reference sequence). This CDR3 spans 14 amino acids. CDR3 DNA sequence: TGTGCCAGCAGCTTGGAAGTACTTGAGGGCGAAGCTTTCTTT. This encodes CASSLEVLEGEAFF.

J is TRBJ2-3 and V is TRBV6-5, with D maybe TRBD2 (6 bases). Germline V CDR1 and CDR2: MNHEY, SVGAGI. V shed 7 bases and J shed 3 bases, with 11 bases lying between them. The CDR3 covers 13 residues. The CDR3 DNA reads TGTGCCAGCAATACGGGAGCGACAGATACGCAGTATTTT. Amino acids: CASNTGATDTQYF.

CDR3 sequence: CASSLSNRGLTDTQYF. CDR3 coding DNA: TGCGCCAGCAGCTTATCTAACAGGGGGCTCACAGATACGCAGTATTTT. The rearrangement uses TRBV5-1 and TRBJ2-3, with 9 bases identical to TRBD1. CDR1 SGHRS and CDR2 YFSETQ come from the germline V gene. Germline trimming cut 2 bases from V and 2 bases from J; bases unmatched to any gene: 6. This CDR3 is 16 amino acids long.

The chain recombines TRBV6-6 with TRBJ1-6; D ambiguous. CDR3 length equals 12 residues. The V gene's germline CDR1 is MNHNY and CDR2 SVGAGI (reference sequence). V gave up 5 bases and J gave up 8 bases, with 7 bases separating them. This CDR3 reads CASSVGDSPLHF. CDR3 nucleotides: TGTGCCAGCAGTGTCGGTGATTCACCCCTCCACTTT.

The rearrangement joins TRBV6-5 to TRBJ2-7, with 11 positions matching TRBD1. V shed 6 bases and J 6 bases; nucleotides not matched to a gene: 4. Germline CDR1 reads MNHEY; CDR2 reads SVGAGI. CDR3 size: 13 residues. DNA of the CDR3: TGTGCCAGCAGCAGGGACAGGGGGACCGAGCAGTACTTC. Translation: CASSRDRGTEQYF.

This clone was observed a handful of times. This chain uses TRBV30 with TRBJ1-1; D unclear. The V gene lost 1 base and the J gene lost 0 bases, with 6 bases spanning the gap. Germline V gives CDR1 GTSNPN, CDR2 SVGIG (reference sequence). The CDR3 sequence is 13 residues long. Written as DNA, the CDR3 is TGTGCCTGGAGTGAACAACTGAACACTGAAGCTTTCTTT. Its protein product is CAWSEQLNTEAFF. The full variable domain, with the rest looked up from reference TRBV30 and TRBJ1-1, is SQTIHQWPATLVQPVGSPLSLECTVEGTSNPNLYWYRQAAGRGLQLLFYSVGIGQISSEVPQNLSASRPQDRQFILSSKKLLLSDSGFYLCAWSEQLNTEAFFGQGTRLTVV.

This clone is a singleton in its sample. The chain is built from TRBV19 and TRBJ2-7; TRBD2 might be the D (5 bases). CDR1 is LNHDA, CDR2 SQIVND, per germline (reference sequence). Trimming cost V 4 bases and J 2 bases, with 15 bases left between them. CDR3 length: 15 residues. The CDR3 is CASSNEGIPTYEQYF. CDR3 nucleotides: TGTGCCAGTAGTAATGAGGGCATCCCCACCTACGAGCAGTACTTC.

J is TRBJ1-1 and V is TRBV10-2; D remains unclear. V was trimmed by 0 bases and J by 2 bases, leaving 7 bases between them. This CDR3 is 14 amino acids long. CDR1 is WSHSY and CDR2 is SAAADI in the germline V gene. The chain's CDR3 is CASSESGSNTEAFF. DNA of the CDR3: TGCGCCAGCAGTGAGTCGGGCAGCAACACTGAAGCTTTCTTT.

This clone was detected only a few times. Written as DNA, the CDR3 is TGTGCCAGCGTAAGGAGGGGCATTTCTGAAGCTTTCTTT. It specifies CASVRRGISEAFF. The genes are TRBV2 and TRBJ1-1; the D gene is possibly TRBD1 (5 bases). The CDR3 contains 13 residues. Looked up from germline, CDR1 is SNHLY and CDR2 is FYNNEI. The V end lost 8 bases, the J end lost 6 bases, and 16 bases lay between the germline ends.

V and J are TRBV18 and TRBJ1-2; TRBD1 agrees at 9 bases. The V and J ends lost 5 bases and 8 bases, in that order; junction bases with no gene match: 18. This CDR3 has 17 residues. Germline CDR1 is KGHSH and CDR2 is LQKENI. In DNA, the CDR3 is TGTGCCAGCTCATTTCTCGGACAGGGGTTTGGTATGCGCGGCTACACCTTC. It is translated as CASSFLGQGFGMRGYTF.

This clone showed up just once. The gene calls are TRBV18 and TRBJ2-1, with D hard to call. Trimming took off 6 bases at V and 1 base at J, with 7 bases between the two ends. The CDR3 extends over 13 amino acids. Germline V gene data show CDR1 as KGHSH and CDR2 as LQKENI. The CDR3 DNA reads TGTGCCAGCTCTGGGCTGTCCTACAATGAGCAGTTCTTC. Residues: CASSGLSYNEQFF.